This TCR beta chain was identified in a study of spatial heterogeneity in lung cancer. For the study at large: Beta-chain sequences consistently outnumbered alpha-chain sequences in detection.

The sample holds a few counts of this clonotype. TCRdb ran MiXCR on the 5' RACE reads and lists one entry per CDR3 protein. The sample lists about 30,000 distinct CDR3 sequences, 7.5% to 9.5% occurring once. Time point of the sample: sample taken at primary tumor resection. Sequencing covered unsorted whole RNA taken from tumor, nontumor lung or frozen PBMC. 72 TRACERx patients with early, untreated non-small cell lung cancer donated samples. V was pared by 0 bases and J by 4 bases, with 4 bases between. Looked up from germline, CDR1 is SGHRS and CDR2 is YFSETQ. The CDR3 is made up of 12 amino acids. The J gene is TRBJ1-2, the V gene TRBV5-1; D remains unclear. The clonotype comes from a female donor with early-stage non-small cell lung cancer. Here the sequenced sample was PBMCs, taken at surgery. CDR3 protein: CASSLGTYGYTF. The CDR3 DNA sequence: TGCGCCAGCAGCTTGGGCACCTATGGCTACACCTTC.